The 15 T cell receptor beta chains below were found in one sample sequenced in a study of post-analysis software for immune sequencing data. General study findings and limits: Comparison of patients with controls showed five or six TRBV segments more frequent in patients, TRBV5-6, TRBV5-1 and TRBV20-1 among them.

Their target antigens are unknown. Researchers reported that TCR beta cDNA libraries carried unique molecular identifiers. Each CDR3 protein is one row after TCRdb ran MiXCR on the PCR reads. The data hold hundreds of thousands of distinct CDR3 sequences, with about 32% observed a single time. The sample comprised blood. Receptors originate from a girl aged 10-17 years with multiple sclerosis.

Note on this clonotype: One junction end does not reproduce the germline sequence, and a read error may be involved. The chain links TRBV6-2 or TRBV6-3 to TRBJ2-2, with a weak D call TRBD2 (5 bases). CDR3 size: 14 residues. CDR1 MNHEY and CDR2 SVGEGT come from the germline V gene. CDR3 in amino acids: CASSYRESTGERFF. The DNA of the CDR3 is TGTGCCAGCAGTTACCGCGAGAGCACCGGGGAGCGGTTTTTT.

Note on this clonotype: Mismatch with germline at one junction end may stem from a read error. V is TRBV28 and J is TRBJ2-5; 7 bases map to TRBD1. CDR3 length equals 15 residues. Germline CDR1 and CDR2: MDHEN and SYDVKM. The CDR3 spells CVSSLARGMQETQYF. DNA of the CDR3: TGTGTCAGCAGTTTGGCCAGGGGGATGCAAGAGACCCAGTACTTC.

The rearrangement links TRBV18 to TRBJ1-2; the D is unclear. This CDR3 has 15 residues. V was cut by 1 base and J by 6 bases, with 15 bases left in between. Germline V gives CDR1 KGHSH, CDR2 LQKENI. CDR3 DNA sequence: TGTGCCAGCTCACCACTTGAGGGAAAGGTGGATGGCTACACCTTC. It is translated as CASSPLEGKVDGYTF. Complete variable domain (other parts from reference TRBV18 and TRBJ1-2): NAGVMQNPRHLVRRRGQEARLRCSPMKGHSHVYWYRQLPEEGLKFMVYLQKENIIDESGMPKERFSAEFPKEGPSILRIQQVVRGDSAAYFCASSPLEGKVDGYTFGSGTRLTVV.

Concerning this clonotype: A junction end diverges from the germline sequence, so it may reflect a read error. This sequence joins TRBV20-1 and TRBJ2-5, with 13 bases fitting TRBD2. The CDR3 contains 17 residues. Germline assignment: CDR1 DFQATT and CDR2 SNEGSKA (reference sequence). As DNA, the CDR3 is TGCGGTGCGGCGCCGGCTCCGGGACTAGCGGGGCAAGAGACCCAGTACTTC. It yields the protein CGAAPAPGLAGQETQYF.

V is TRBV5-1 and J is TRBJ2-5, with D possibly matching TRBD1 (7 bases). Germline assignment: CDR1 SGHRS and CDR2 YFSETQ. Trimming removed 4 bases from V and 4 bases from J, with 14 bases in between. The CDR3 loop spans 14 amino acids. CDR3 protein: CASSGGGNGETQYF. The CDR3 DNA follows: TGCGCCAGCAGCGGAGGGGGCAACGGAGAGACCCAGTACTTC.

This clonotype was seen a handful of times. This chain joins TRBV20-1 and TRBJ2-3; D ambiguous. Per germline, CDR1 DFQATT and CDR2 SNEGSKA (reference sequence). Trimming stripped 1 base from V and 6 bases from J, with 8 bases between. There are 12 residues in the CDR3. The CDR3 loop reads CSARASRDTQYF. In DNA form, the CDR3 reads TGCAGTGCTAGAGCCTCCAGGGATACGCAGTATTTT.

There are a few counts of this clonotype. This could be a read error, since a much larger clone is one nucleotide away. V usage is TRBV2 and J usage is TRBJ1-2; D unresolved. Deletions cut 4 bases from V and 5 bases from J, with 5 bases between. This CDR3 is 11 amino acids long. Germline assignment: CDR1 SNHLY and CDR2 FYNNEI. The CDR3 region has the DNA TGTGCCAGCAGTGGGGTTTATGGCTACACCTTC. It translates to CASSGVYGYTF.

As to this clonotype: A much larger clone differs by one base, so this may be a read error. The rearrangement uses TRBV4-3 and TRBJ2-7; D gene uncertain. CDR1 is LGHNA, CDR2 YSLEER, per germline. This CDR3 region has 15 residues. CDR3 region: CAGSQNVDQVYEQYF. In DNA form, the CDR3 reads TGCGCCGGCAGCCAGAATGTCGATCAGGTCTACGAGCAGTACTTC.

The rearrangement uses TRBV10-3 and TRBJ2-3; TRBD2 matches 10 bases. The CDR3 spans 16 residues. The V segment lost 6 bases and the J segment 1 base; nucleotides outside the gene matches: 7. Looked up from germline, CDR1 is ENHRY and CDR2 is SYGVKD. Here the CDR3 DNA reads TGTGCCATCAGCCCTACTAGCGGGGTCCGCACAGATACGCAGTATTTT. Translated: CAISPTSGVRTDTQYF.

The chain carries TRBV7-9 and TRBJ1-1; TRBD1 agrees at 7 bases. J gave up 4 bases and V 1 base, and 6 bases lay outside the gene matches. Germline V gene data show CDR1 as SEHNR and CDR2 as FQNEAQ (reference sequence). CDR3 length equals 15 residues. The CDR3 region has the DNA TGTGCCAGCAGCTTAGGAGGAGGGGGCACCACTGAAGCTTTCTTT. Translation gives CASSLGGGGTTEAFF. Looking up the rest from reference TRBV7-9 and TRBJ1-1 gives the full variable domain: DTGVSQNPRHKITKRGQNVTFRCDPISEHNRLYWYRQTLGQGPEFLTYFQNEAQLEKSRLLSDRFSAERPKGSFSTLEIQRTEQGDSAMYLCASSLGGGGTTEAFFGQGTRLTVV.

The V gene is TRBV2, the J gene TRBJ2-2; D is uncertain. The germline gives CDR1 SNHLY, CDR2 FYNNEI. With 6 bases removed from V and 6 bases from J, the gap between germline ends came to 5 bases. This CDR3 is built from 11 residues. The CDR3: CASRFAGELFF. As DNA, the CDR3 is TGTGCCAGCAGATTTGCCGGGGAGCTGTTTTTT.

J is TRBJ2-1 and V is TRBV20-1; 9 positions agree with TRBD2. The CDR3 totals 15 residues. The ends lost 3 bases at V and 4 bases at J; junction bases unmatched: 7. CDR1 is DFQATT and CDR2 is SNEGSKA in the germline V gene (reference sequence). The CDR3 is CSASLPAGGYNEQFF. CDR3 coding DNA: TGCAGTGCTAGCCTCCCCGCGGGGGGGTACAATGAGCAGTTCTTC.

The chain is built from TRBV6-2 or TRBV6-3 and TRBJ1-2, with unresolved D. The V gene's germline CDR1 is MNHEY and CDR2 SVGEGT. CDR3 length equals 14 residues. Between the trimmed V and J ends, which lost 6 bases and 8 bases, there was a span of 19 bases. CDR3 DNA sequence: TGTGCCAGCAGGCGTGGGCAGAGTGCTAGAGGCTACACCTTC. Its protein product is CASRRGQSARGYTF.

At least ten counts were recorded for this clonotype. The rearrangement uses TRBV29-1 and TRBJ2-7, with 12 nucleotides matching TRBD2. V shed 5 bases and J 5 bases; nucleotides not matched to a gene: 4. This CDR3 comprises 13 residues. CDR1 and CDR2 (germline): SQVTM, ANQGSEA. The CDR3 here is CSVPSGRAHEQYF. In DNA, the CDR3 is TGCAGCGTTCCTAGCGGGAGGGCCCACGAGCAGTACTTC.

V is TRBV20-1 and J is TRBJ2-7; the match to TRBD2 covers 14 bases. The V gene's germline CDR1 is DFQATT and CDR2 SNEGSKA (reference sequence). This CDR3 comprises 16 residues. Trimming at V came to 2 bases and at J to 2 bases, leaving 5 bases not matched to a gene. CDR3 in amino acids: CSARPTSGRVAYEQYF. DNA of the CDR3: TGCAGTGCTAGACCGACTAGCGGGAGGGTAGCCTACGAGCAGTACTTC.